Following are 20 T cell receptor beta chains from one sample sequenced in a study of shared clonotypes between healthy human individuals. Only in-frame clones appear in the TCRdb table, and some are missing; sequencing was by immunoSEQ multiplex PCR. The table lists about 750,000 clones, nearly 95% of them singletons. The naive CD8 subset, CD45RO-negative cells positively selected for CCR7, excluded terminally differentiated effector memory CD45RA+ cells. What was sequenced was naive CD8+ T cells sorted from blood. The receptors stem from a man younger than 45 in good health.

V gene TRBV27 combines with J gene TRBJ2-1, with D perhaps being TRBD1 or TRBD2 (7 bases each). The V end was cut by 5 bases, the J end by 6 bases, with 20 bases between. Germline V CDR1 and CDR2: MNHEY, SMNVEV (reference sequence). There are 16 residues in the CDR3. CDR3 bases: TGTGCCAGCAGTCGAGACCGACAGGGACTATTCAATGAGCAGTTCTTC. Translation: CASSRDRQGLFNEQFF.

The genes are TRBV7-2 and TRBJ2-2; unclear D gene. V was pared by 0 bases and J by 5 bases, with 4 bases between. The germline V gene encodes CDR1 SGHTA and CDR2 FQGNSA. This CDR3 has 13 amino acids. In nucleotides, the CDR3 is TGTGCCAGCAGCTTAGCGGGAACCGGGGAGCTGTTTTTT. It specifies CASSLAGTGELFF.

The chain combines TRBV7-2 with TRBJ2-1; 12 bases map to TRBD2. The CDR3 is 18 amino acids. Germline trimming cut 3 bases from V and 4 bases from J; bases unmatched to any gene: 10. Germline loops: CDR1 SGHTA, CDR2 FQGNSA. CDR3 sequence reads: CASSFYPRTSGTYNEQFF. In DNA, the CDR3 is TGTGCCAGCAGCTTCTACCCACGGACTAGCGGGACATACAATGAGCAGTTCTTC.

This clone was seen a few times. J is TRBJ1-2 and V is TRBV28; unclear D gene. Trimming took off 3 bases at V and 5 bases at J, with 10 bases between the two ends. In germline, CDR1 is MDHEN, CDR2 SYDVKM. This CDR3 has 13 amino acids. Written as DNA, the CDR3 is TGTGCCAGCAGTTTCCGAGTCGATTATGGCTACACCTTC. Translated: CASSFRVDYGYTF.

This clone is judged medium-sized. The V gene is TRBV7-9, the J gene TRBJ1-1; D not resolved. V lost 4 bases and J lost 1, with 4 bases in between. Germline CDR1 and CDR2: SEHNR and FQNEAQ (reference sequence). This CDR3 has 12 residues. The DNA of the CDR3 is TGTGCCAGCAGCTATGAGAACACTGAAGCTTTCTTT. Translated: CASSYENTEAFF. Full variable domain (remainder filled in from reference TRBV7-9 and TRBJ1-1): DTGVSQNPRHKITKRGQNVTFRCDPISEHNRLYWYRQTLGQGPEFLTYFQNEAQLEKSRLLSDRFSAERPKGSFSTLEIQRTEQGDSAMYLCASSYENTEAFFGQGTRLTVV.

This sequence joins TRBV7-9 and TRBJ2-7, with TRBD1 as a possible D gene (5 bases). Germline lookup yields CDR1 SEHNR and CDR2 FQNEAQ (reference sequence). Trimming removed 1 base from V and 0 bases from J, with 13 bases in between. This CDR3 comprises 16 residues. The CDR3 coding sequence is TGTGCCAGCAGCTTAGGTACAGGTAGCAGCTCCTACGAGCAGTACTTC. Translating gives CASSLGTGSSSYEQYF.

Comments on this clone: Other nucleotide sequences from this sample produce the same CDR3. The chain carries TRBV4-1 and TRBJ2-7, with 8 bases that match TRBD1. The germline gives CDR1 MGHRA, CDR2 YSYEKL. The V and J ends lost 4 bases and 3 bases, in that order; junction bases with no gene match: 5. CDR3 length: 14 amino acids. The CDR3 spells CASSLDRGSYEQYF. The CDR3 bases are TGCGCCAGCAGCCTCGACAGGGGAAGCTACGAGCAGTACTTC.

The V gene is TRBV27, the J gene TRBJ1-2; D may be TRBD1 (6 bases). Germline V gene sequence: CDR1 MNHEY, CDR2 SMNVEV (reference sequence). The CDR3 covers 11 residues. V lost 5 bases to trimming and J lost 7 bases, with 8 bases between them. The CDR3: CASSTGTGYTF. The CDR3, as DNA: TGTGCCAGCAGTACAGGGACTGGCTACACCTTC.

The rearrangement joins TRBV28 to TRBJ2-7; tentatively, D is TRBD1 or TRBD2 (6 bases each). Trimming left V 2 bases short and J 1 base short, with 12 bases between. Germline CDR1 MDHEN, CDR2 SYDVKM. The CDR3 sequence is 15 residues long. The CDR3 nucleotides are TGTGCCAGCAGTTTACGGGGGCTAACTTCCTACGAGCAGTACTTC. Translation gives CASSLRGLTSYEQYF.

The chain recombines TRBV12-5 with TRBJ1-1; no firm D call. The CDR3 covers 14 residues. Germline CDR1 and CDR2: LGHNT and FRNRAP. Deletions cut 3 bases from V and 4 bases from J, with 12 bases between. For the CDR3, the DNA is TGTGCTAGTGGTTTAGAACCGGGCCTCACTGAAGCTTTCTTT. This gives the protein CASGLEPGLTEAFF.

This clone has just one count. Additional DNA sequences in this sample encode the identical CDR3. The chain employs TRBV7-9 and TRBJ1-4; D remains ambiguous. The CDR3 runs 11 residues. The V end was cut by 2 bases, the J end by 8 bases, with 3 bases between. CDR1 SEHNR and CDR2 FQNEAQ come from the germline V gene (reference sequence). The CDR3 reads CASSLQEKLFF. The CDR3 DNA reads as TGTGCCAGCAGCTTACAGGAAAAACTGTTTTTT.

The CDR3 protein is CASSPSGELNEQFF. The CDR3 nucleotides are TGTGCCAGCAGCCCCTCGGGGGAGCTCAATGAGCAGTTCTTC. The rearrangement uses TRBV7-9 and TRBJ2-1; weak D call: TRBD2 (6 bases). With 5 bases removed from V and 6 bases from J, the gap between germline ends came to 14 bases. CDR1 is SEHNR and CDR2 is FQNEAQ in the germline V gene (reference sequence). The CDR3 is made up of 14 amino acids.

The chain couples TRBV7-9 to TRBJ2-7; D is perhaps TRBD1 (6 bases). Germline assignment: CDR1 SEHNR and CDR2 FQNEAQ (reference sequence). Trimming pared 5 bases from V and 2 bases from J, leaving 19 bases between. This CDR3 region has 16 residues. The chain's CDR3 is CASSTGVRGVAYEQYF. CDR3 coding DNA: TGTGCCAGCAGCACTGGGGTCAGGGGAGTCGCCTACGAGCAGTACTTC.

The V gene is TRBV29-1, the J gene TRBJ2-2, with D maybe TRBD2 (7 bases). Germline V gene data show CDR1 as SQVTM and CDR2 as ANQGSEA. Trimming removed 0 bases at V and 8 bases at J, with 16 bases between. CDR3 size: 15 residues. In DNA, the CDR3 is TGCAGCGTTGAAGATCAATCGGGGGGCGAGGGGGAGCTGTTTTTT. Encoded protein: CSVEDQSGGEGELFF.

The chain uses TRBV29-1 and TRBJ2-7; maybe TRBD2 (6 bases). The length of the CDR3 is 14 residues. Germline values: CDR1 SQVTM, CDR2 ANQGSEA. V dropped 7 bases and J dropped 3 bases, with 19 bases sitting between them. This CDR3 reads CSAGPSSDIYEQYF. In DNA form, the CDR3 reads TGCAGCGCGGGACCCTCTAGCGACATCTACGAGCAGTACTTC.

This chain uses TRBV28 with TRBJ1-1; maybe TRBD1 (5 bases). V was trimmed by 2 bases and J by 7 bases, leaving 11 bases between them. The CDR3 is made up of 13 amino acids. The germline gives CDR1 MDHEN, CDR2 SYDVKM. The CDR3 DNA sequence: TGTGCCAGCAGTTTAGGGGCAGCCCGTGAAGCTTTCTTT. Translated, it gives CASSLGAAREAFF.

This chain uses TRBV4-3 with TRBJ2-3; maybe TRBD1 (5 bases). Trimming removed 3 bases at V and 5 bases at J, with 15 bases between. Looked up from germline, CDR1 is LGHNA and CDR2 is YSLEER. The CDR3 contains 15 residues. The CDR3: CASSQDPDRIDTQYF. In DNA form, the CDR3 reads TGCGCCAGCAGCCAGGACCCCGACAGAATAGATACGCAGTATTTT.

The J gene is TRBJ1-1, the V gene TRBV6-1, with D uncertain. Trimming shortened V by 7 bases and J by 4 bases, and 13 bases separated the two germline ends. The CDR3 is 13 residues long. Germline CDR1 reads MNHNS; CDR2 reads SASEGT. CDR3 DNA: TGTGCCAGCATAGTGGGTCATAGCACTGAAGCTTTCTTT. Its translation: CASIVGHSTEAFF.

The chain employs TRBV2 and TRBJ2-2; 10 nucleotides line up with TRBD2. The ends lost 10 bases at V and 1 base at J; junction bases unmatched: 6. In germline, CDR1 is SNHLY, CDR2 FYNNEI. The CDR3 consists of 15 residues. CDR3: CATLGLAENTGELFF. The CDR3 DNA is TGTGCCACCTTAGGACTAGCGGAGAACACCGGGGAGCTGTTTTTT. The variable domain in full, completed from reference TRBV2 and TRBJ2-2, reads EPEVTQTPSHQVTQMGQEVILRCVPISNHLYFYWYRQILGQKVEFLVSFYNNEISEKSEIFDDQFSVERPDGSNFTLKIRSTKLEDSAMYFCATLGLAENTGELFFGEGSRLTVL.

The CDR3 DNA reads as TGCAGCGTTGAAGACCGAAAGACTAGCGGAGCTTATCTTAGCACAGATACGCAGTATTTT. Its protein is CSVEDRKTSGAYLSTDTQYF. The chain is built from TRBV29-1 and TRBJ2-3; 9 bases align to TRBD2. Germline V gene sequence: CDR1 SQVTM, CDR2 ANQGSEA. Losses at the gene ends were 0 bases for V and 0 bases for J; bases not matched to a gene: 16. The CDR3 sequence is 20 residues long.